The following is a TCR beta chain sequence with its context. This specimen belongs to a study of blood T cell repertoires in COVID-19. Study background: Samples representing acute and convalescent COVID-19 were sourced from the United States, Italy and Spain.

How the authors handled the data: Estimates of nucleated cell counts were drawn from the amplification of reference gene primers. Sequencing was performed with immunoSEQ multiplex PCR; in TCRdb, only in-frame clones are kept and a portion is missing. V and J calls and clone size are those listed in that table; D and trimming were worked out from the DNA. The data hold 25,000 to 35,000 clones, with approximately 87% observed a single time. Trimming left V 3 bases short and J 3 bases short, with 9 bases between. This CDR3 has 13 residues. CDR1 and CDR2 (germline): SEHNR, FQNEAQ (reference sequence). The chain employs TRBV7-9 and TRBJ2-7, with D perhaps matching TRBD2 (5 bases). The sequenced sample was peripheral blood. The sequence derives from a human donor with active COVID-19. The donor label of this sample is uncertain. The CDR3 DNA reads as TGTGCCAGCAGCTTTGAGGGCGGCTACGAGCAGTACTTC. Protein product: CASSFEGGYEQYF.